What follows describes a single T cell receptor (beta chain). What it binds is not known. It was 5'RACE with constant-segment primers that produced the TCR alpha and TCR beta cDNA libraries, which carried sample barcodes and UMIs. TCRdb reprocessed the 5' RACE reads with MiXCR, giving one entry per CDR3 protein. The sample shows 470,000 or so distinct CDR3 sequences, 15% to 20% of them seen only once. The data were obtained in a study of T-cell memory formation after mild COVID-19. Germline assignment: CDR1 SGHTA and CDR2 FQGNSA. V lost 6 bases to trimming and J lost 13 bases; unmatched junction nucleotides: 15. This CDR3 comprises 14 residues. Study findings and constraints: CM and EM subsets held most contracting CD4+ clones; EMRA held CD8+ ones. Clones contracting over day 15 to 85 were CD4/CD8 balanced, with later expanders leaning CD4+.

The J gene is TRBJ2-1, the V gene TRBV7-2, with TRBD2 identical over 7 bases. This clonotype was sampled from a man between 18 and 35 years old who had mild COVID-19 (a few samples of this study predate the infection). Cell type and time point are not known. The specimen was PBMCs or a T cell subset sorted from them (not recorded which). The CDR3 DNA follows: TGTGCCAGCAGAAATAGTAGGTCTAGCGGTGCCCAGTTCTTC. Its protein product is CASRNSRSSGAQFF.